The clone carrying this T cell receptor beta chain was found many times. The antigen is undetermined. This specimen comes from a study of early T cells in non-severe SARS-CoV-2 infection. About the research overall: Bulk RNA from unsorted whole blood was sequenced; chains were unpaired. General study points: Private and CD4 specificities were missed by VDJdb matching, which favored anti-spike CD8 responses.

Individually, cDNA molecules had unique molecular identifiers attached to them. TCRdb independently ran MiXCR on the 5' RACE reads; one entry per CDR3 protein. The sample contains about 81,000 distinct CDR3 sequences, 5.5% to 7.5% of which appear only once. Trimming cost V 5 bases and J 5 bases; bases outside gene matches: 5. The CDR3 runs 13 residues. Germline V gene lookup returns CDR1 MNHNS and CDR2 SASEGT. J is TRBJ1-1 and V is TRBV6-1; the match to TRBD1 covers 7 bases. The sample taken for sequencing was whole blood. This TCR was recovered from an adult who was a healthcare worker with PCR-confirmed SARS-CoV-2 infection or an uninfected control (not recorded which). CDR3 loop: CASSLNRGTEAFF. The CDR3 DNA sequence: TGTGCCAGCAGTCTGAACAGGGGAACTGAAGCTTTCTTT.